What follows are 7 T cell receptor beta chains derived from one specimen sequenced in a study of T cell changes during pregnancy in multiple sclerosis. Here immunoSEQ multiplex PCR was the method, and the copy in TCRdb shows in-frame clones only, minus some. The table records 70,000 to 100,000 clones, about 92% of them present only once. The sequencing here drew on peripheral blood, taken in the first trimester of pregnancy. These receptors were taken from a female donor with multiple sclerosis, enrolled in a pregnancy study.

The rearrangement links TRBV19 to TRBJ2-1; possibly TRBD1 for D (6 bases). V was shortened by 3 bases and J by 12 bases, with 12 bases between the two germline ends. CDR3 length equals 12 residues. Germline V gene data show CDR1 as LNHDA and CDR2 as SQIVND (reference sequence). Here the CDR3 DNA reads TGTGCCAGTAGTATGGGGCTAGGGGGGCAGTTCTTC. It translates to CASSMGLGGQFF.

The genes are TRBV2 and TRBJ1-1, with D possibly being TRBD1 (5 bases). Germline V CDR1 and CDR2: SNHLY, FYNNEI. The V end was cut by 7 bases, the J end by 2 bases, with 20 bases between. CDR3 length equals 16 residues. CDR3 loop: CASKEGGGGLNTEAFF. In nucleotides, the CDR3 is TGTGCCAGCAAGGAGGGCGGGGGGGGTTTAAACACTGAAGCTTTCTTT.

The DNA for the CDR3 is TGTGCCAGCAGCTTTTCCCCGGGGAACGCAGAAGAGACCCAGTACTTC. Its protein product is CASSFSPGNAEETQYF. The chain couples TRBV11-3 to TRBJ2-5; tentative D call: TRBD2 (5 bases). The CDR3 has 16 amino acids. Germline assignment: CDR1 SGHNT and CDR2 YENEEA. Trimming left V 3 bases short and J 3 bases short, with 17 bases between.

J is TRBJ2-5 and V is TRBV6-5, with 10 bases that match TRBD2. V lost 4 bases and J lost 4; bases outside the gene matches: 9. This CDR3 is built from 16 residues. Germline V gene sequence: CDR1 MNHEY, CDR2 SVGAGI. CDR3: CASSSLGAGGPETQYF. The CDR3, as DNA: TGTGCCAGCAGTTCCCTGGGAGCGGGAGGGCCAGAGACCCAGTACTTC.

The gene calls are TRBV7-8 and TRBJ1-3; D not resolved. Trimming removed 6 bases at V and 0 bases at J, with 9 bases between. Germline loops: CDR1 SGHVS, CDR2 FQNEAQ. This CDR3 spans 14 amino acids. CDR3 sequence (DNA): TGTGCCAGCAGTGCGTCTTCCTCTGGAAACACCATATATTTT. It codes for CASSASSSGNTIYF.

The rearrangement links TRBV7-3 to TRBJ2-3; maybe TRBD2 (5 bases). The CDR3 contains 16 residues. V was clipped by 5 bases and J by 0 bases, with 15 bases between them. Per germline, CDR1 SGHTA and CDR2 FQGTGA. The CDR3 spells CASSADSGGSTDTQYF. The CDR3, as DNA: TGTGCCAGCAGCGCGGATTCTGGCGGGAGCACAGATACGCAGTATTTT.

This chain links TRBV2 with TRBJ2-7; D is possibly TRBD2 (5 bases). Trimming cost V 1 base and J 4 bases, with 26 bases left between them. CDR1 SNHLY and CDR2 FYNNEI come from the germline V gene. The CDR3 sequence is 19 residues long. The CDR3 nucleotides read TGTGCCAGCAGTGAAGTTACGGCGAGAGGACGGGTTTGGGAGTACGAGCAGTACTTC. This translates into CASSEVTARGRVWEYEQYF.